The 10 T cell receptor beta chains listed next were all sequenced from one sample in a study of T cell responses to AZD1222 COVID-19 vaccine. Clones were sequenced by immunoSEQ multiplex PCR, and TCRdb holds only the in-frame ones, with some missing. Found here are 130,000 to 150,000 clones, 80% to 95% of them singletons; the top ten hold less than 3.5%. The sequences come from peripheral blood, collected on day 0 of MenACWY control vaccination. The receptors come from an adult in good health.

The chain is built from TRBV3-1 (or the pseudogene TRBV3-2) and TRBJ2-2; no clear D. The CDR3 extends over 16 amino acids. V was trimmed by 0 bases and J by 3 bases, leaving 11 bases between them. CDR1 and CDR2 (germline): LGHDT, YNNKEL (reference sequence). In nucleotides, the CDR3 is TGTGCCAGCAGCCAAGATCCCCTCCTATACACCGGGGAGCTGTTTTTT. Amino acids: CASSQDPLLYTGELFF.

DNA of the CDR3: TGTGCCAGCAGCCAAAACAGGGGGTCCGGAGCTTTCTTT. Its protein is CASSQNRGSGAFF. V gene TRBV6-5 combines with J gene TRBJ1-1; TRBD1 agrees at 8 bases. V gave up 6 bases and J gave up 10 bases; unmatched junction bases: 10. This CDR3 has 13 amino acids. Germline CDR1 reads MNHEY; CDR2 reads SVGAGI.

The chain uses TRBV29-1 and TRBJ1-1; D ambiguous. Looked up from germline, CDR1 is SQVTM and CDR2 is ANQGSEA. V was pared by 3 bases and J by 2 bases, with 16 bases between. The length of the CDR3 is 15 residues. CDR3 nucleotide sequence: TGCAGCGTTGAGGATGTTGGTATTGGAAACACTGAAGCTTTCTTT. Its protein is CSVEDVGIGNTEAFF.

The chain has TRBV28 and TRBJ1-6, with 7 bases that match TRBD1. The CDR3 totals 16 residues. Germline V lookup: CDR1 MDHEN, CDR2 SYDVKM. Trimming removed 5 bases from V and 2 bases from J; junction bases left unmatched: 6. Written as DNA, the CDR3 is TGTGCCAGCAGTCAGGGCGACAGGGCCTATAATTCACCCCTCCACTTT. The encoded protein is CASSQGDRAYNSPLHF.

The chain links TRBV7-9 to TRBJ1-2; 7 bases agree with TRBD1. The length of the CDR3 is 19 residues. V shed 6 bases and J 2 bases; nucleotides not matched to a gene: 21. Germline assignment: CDR1 SEHNR and CDR2 FQNEAQ (reference sequence). CDR3 in DNA: TGTGCCAGCAGACGTCCTCAAAAGGGACAGCAGAATTTGAACTATGGCTACACCTTC. Translation gives CASRRPQKGQQNLNYGYTF.

The rearrangement links TRBV6-5 to TRBJ2-7; possibly TRBD1 for D (5 bases). Per germline, CDR1 MNHEY and CDR2 SVGAGI. V was pared by 6 bases and J by 3 bases, with 15 bases between. The CDR3 contains 14 residues. The CDR3 DNA sequence: TGTGCCAGCAGGTCCCGCAGAAGGGGCTACGAGCAGTACTTC. Its translation: CASRSRRRGYEQYF.

The chain is built from TRBV19 and TRBJ1-5; tentatively, D is TRBD1 (5 bases). This CDR3 has 14 amino acids. V was clipped by 6 bases and J by 8 bases, with 17 bases between them. The germline gives CDR1 LNHDA, CDR2 SQIVND (reference sequence). The CDR3 loop is CASRGEGTREPQHF. The CDR3 nucleotides read TGTGCCAGTAGGGGGGAGGGCACGCGGGAGCCCCAGCATTTT.

This clone has only one observation. This chain links TRBV20-1 with TRBJ1-1; D call uncertain. CDR3 length: 11 amino acids. Germline V lookup: CDR1 DFQATT, CDR2 SNEGSKA (reference sequence). The ends were cut back, 3 bases at V and 5 bases at J, with 7 bases in the middle. CDR3 sequence (DNA): TGCAGTGCTAGTGAGGGAACTGAAGCTTTCTTT. It is translated as CSASEGTEAFF.

This clone was observed once. The J gene is TRBJ2-3, the V gene TRBV5-1; the D is unclear. The CDR3 has 11 amino acids. Germline V gives CDR1 SGHRS, CDR2 YFSETQ. V was cut by 6 bases and J by 2 bases, with 4 bases left in between. DNA for the CDR3: TGCGCCAGCAAGAACACAGATACGCAGTATTTT. Protein: CASKNTDTQYF.

This chain joins TRBV3-1 (or the pseudogene TRBV3-2) and TRBJ2-1; 13 bases fit TRBD2. Germline V lookup: CDR1 LGHDT, CDR2 YNNKEL (reference sequence). CDR3 length equals 15 residues. After removal of 4 bases from V and 7 bases from J, the junction contained 4 bases not matched to a gene. The CDR3 DNA sequence: TGTGCCAGCAGCCCAACTAGCGGGGGGGCGAATGAGCAGTTCTTC. Protein product: CASSPTSGGANEQFF.